Listed below are T cell receptor beta chains from one sample, sequenced in a study of regulatory T cells in long-lasting Graves disease. Using its own MiXCR run on the multiplex PCR reads, TCRdb lists one record per CDR3 protein. The sample yields roughly 400,000 distinct CDR3 sequences, 20% to 25% seen once. Here the sequenced sample was peripheral blood mononuclear cells (PBMCs), taken when the disease was refractory, from a patient treated with antithyroid drugs. These TCRs come from a female donor with Graves disease. Both conserved end residues are part of each CDR3. A D gene is named only where the DNA matches it firmly. The size field is filled for only some rows; it gives once, few, many or a size class.

clone_size: many
d_call: TRBD2
v_call: TRBV10-3
j_call: TRBJ2-7
cdr3_nt: TGTGCCATCAGTGAGTCGACTAGCGGGCCCTACGAGCAGTACTTC
cdr3_aa: CAISESTSGPYEQYF

clone_size: many
d_call: TRBD1
v_call: TRBV12-3/TRBV12-4
j_call: TRBJ1-6
cdr3_nt: TGTGCCAGCAGGGGGGGACAGGCCAGCTCCTATAATTCACCCCTCCACTTT
cdr3_aa: CASRGGQASSYNSPLHF

clone_size: .
d_call: TRBD2
v_call: TRBV20-1
j_call: TRBJ2-7
cdr3_nt: TGCAGTGCTCGACCGGGACTAGCGGGAGACGAGCAGTACTTC
cdr3_aa: CSARPGLAGDEQYF

clone_size: .
d_call: .
v_call: TRBV28
j_call: TRBJ1-5
cdr3_nt: TGTGCCAGCAGGCCCTCTAGGAGGGATCAGCCCCAGCATTTT
cdr3_aa: CASRPSRRDQPQHF

clone_size: few
d_call: .
v_call: TRBV7-9
j_call: TRBJ1-4
cdr3_nt: TGTGCCAGCAGCTTAGCTTTTGAAAAACTGTTTTTT
cdr3_aa: CASSLAFEKLFF

clone_size: many
d_call: .
v_call: TRBV12-3/TRBV12-4
j_call: TRBJ2-5
cdr3_nt: TGTGCCAGCAGTTTAGTGGGTCCCAAGACCCAGTACTTC
cdr3_aa: CASSLVGPKTQYF

clone_size: few
d_call: .
v_call: TRBV29-1
j_call: TRBJ1-2
cdr3_nt: TGCAGCTGCCGGCTGTCAGTCGGTGGCTACACCTTC
cdr3_aa: CSCRLSVGGYTF

clone_size: many
d_call: .
v_call: TRBV10-3
j_call: TRBJ2-2
cdr3_nt: TGTGCCATCAGGGAAGGCGGGGAGCTGTTTTTT
cdr3_aa: CAIREGGELFF

clone_size: .
d_call: .
v_call: TRBV12-3/TRBV12-4
j_call: TRBJ2-4
cdr3_nt: TGTGCCAGCAGTACTGCGAGGGTCAAAAACATTCAGTACTTC
cdr3_aa: CASSTARVKNIQYF

clone_size: few
d_call: .
v_call: TRBV7-6
j_call: TRBJ2-2
cdr3_nt: TGTGCCAGCAGCTCGGACACCCCCACCGGGGAGCTGTTTTTT
cdr3_aa: CASSSDTPTGELFF

clone_size: once
d_call: .
v_call: TRBV5-1
j_call: TRBJ1-3
cdr3_nt: TGCGCCAGCAGTGATCCAGGGTCCTCTGGAAACACCATATATTTT
cdr3_aa: CASSDPGSSGNTIYF

clone_size: many
d_call: .
v_call: TRBV27
j_call: TRBJ2-7
cdr3_nt: TGTGCCAGCAGAGACAGTGCTAGCTCCTACGAGCAGTACTTC
cdr3_aa: CASRDSASSYEQYF

clone_size: .
d_call: .
v_call: TRBV6-1
j_call: TRBJ2-2
cdr3_nt: TGTGCCAGCTCACCACGAGTCAACTTCGAGAGGGGCGGGGAGCTGTTTTTT
cdr3_aa: CASSPRVNFERGGELFF

clone_size: many
d_call: .
v_call: TRBV11-2
j_call: TRBJ2-5
cdr3_nt: TGTGCCAGCAGCTTAGTAGCGGAGACCCAGTACTTC
cdr3_aa: CASSLVAETQYF

clone_size: few
d_call: .
v_call: TRBV5-8
j_call: TRBJ2-3
cdr3_nt: TGTGCCAGGGACGGAGGGGCGGGGTTCGCAGATACGCAGTATTTT
cdr3_aa: CARDGGAGFADTQYF

clone_size: .
d_call: TRBD2
v_call: TRBV15
j_call: TRBJ2-1
cdr3_nt: TGTGCCACCAGCAGACGACTAGCGGGAGGGAACAATGAGCAGTTCTTC
cdr3_aa: CATSRRLAGGNNEQFF

clone_size: .
d_call: .
v_call: TRBV15
j_call: TRBJ2-1
cdr3_nt: TGTGCCACCAGCAGAGGGGAGATCTGGGTCAATGAGCAGTTCTTC
cdr3_aa: CATSRGEIWVNEQFF

clone_size: many
d_call: .
v_call: TRBV7-2
j_call: TRBJ1-4
cdr3_nt: TGTGCCAGCAGCTCGAACGGGAATGAAAAACTGTTTTTT
cdr3_aa: CASSSNGNEKLFF

clone_size: .
d_call: .
v_call: TRBV6-1
j_call: TRBJ1-3
cdr3_nt: TGTGCCAGCGGTGCGGGACCCGGAAACACCATATATTTT
cdr3_aa: CASGAGPGNTIYF

clone_size: .
d_call: TRBD1
v_call: TRBV27
j_call: TRBJ1-3
cdr3_nt: TGTGCCAGCAGTTCTGGGACAGGGCTTGTAAACACCATATATTTT
cdr3_aa: CASSSGTGLVNTIYF

clone_size: many
d_call: TRBD2
v_call: TRBV12-3/TRBV12-4
j_call: TRBJ2-7
cdr3_nt: TGTGCCAGCAGCTTAATAGCGGGAGAGGGCTACGAGCAGTACTTC
cdr3_aa: CASSLIAGEGYEQYF

clone_size: .
d_call: .
v_call: TRBV19
j_call: TRBJ2-6
cdr3_nt: TGTGCCAGTAGTTCAGAGGGGGGGCACGGGGCCAACGTCCTGACTTTC
cdr3_aa: CASSSEGGHGANVLTF

clone_size: many
d_call: TRBD2
v_call: TRBV6-5
j_call: TRBJ2-7
cdr3_nt: TGTGCCAGCAGTTACGGTTCCCTAGCGGGTCTTACGACCTACGAGCAGTACTTC
cdr3_aa: CASSYGSLAGLTTYEQYF

clone_size: few
d_call: .
v_call: TRBV6-1
j_call: TRBJ1-5
cdr3_nt: TGTGCCAGCAGGGCTGGTCAGTTACTATCGTATAGCAATCAGCCCCAGCATTTT
cdr3_aa: CASRAGQLLSYSNQPQHF

clone_size: many
d_call: TRBD2
v_call: TRBV12-3/TRBV12-4
j_call: TRBJ2-7
cdr3_nt: TGTGCCAGCAGTCCTATAGCGGGAGGGACTTACGAGCAGTACTTC
cdr3_aa: CASSPIAGGTYEQYF

clone_size: few
d_call: .
v_call: TRBV18
j_call: TRBJ2-7
cdr3_nt: TGTGCCAGCTCACCCAGGGGAATCTACGAGCAGTACTTC
cdr3_aa: CASSPRGIYEQYF

clone_size: few
d_call: .
v_call: TRBV6-1
j_call: TRBJ2-2
cdr3_nt: TGTGCCAGCAGTCCACGACTAACTGGGGAGCTGTTTTTT
cdr3_aa: CASSPRLTGELFF

clone_size: few
d_call: .
v_call: TRBV4-1
j_call: TRBJ2-4
cdr3_nt: TGCGCCAGCAGCCAAGACGGGGGACCTCTAAACATTCAGTACTTC
cdr3_aa: CASSQDGGPLNIQYF

clone_size: few
d_call: .
v_call: TRBV30
j_call: TRBJ1-2
cdr3_nt: TGTGCCTGGGGACAGACTGAGTATGGCTACACCTTC
cdr3_aa: CAWGQTEYGYTF

clone_size: few
d_call: .
v_call: TRBV20-1
j_call: TRBJ2-7
cdr3_nt: TGCAGTGCAGGACCTTCCTACGAGCAGTACTTC
cdr3_aa: CSAGPSYEQYF

clone_size: .
d_call: .
v_call: TRBV6-5
j_call: TRBJ2-7
cdr3_nt: TGTGCCAGCAGTTACTTTGGAGACGTGGCCCACGAGCAGTACTTC
cdr3_aa: CASSYFGDVAHEQYF

clone_size: many
d_call: .
v_call: TRBV18
j_call: TRBJ2-5
cdr3_nt: TGTGCCAGCTCACCACCGGGCCAAGAGACCCAGTACTTC
cdr3_aa: CASSPPGQETQYF

clone_size: .
d_call: .
v_call: TRBV20-1
j_call: TRBJ2-1
cdr3_nt: TGCAGTGCTAGCGGGGAGCGACACAATGAGCAGTTCTTC
cdr3_aa: CSASGERHNEQFF

clone_size: .
d_call: TRBD2
v_call: TRBV19
j_call: TRBJ2-2
cdr3_nt: TGTGCCAGTAGTATAACGAGCGGGAGCTCCACCGGGGAGCTGTTTTTT
cdr3_aa: CASSITSGSSTGELFF

clone_size: many
d_call: .
v_call: TRBV3-1
j_call: TRBJ2-7
cdr3_nt: TGTGCCAGCAGCCAAGCGGTATCCTACGAGCAGTACTTC
cdr3_aa: CASSQAVSYEQYF

clone_size: few
d_call: .
v_call: TRBV28
j_call: TRBJ1-5
cdr3_nt: TGTGCCAGCAGTTTCCGGGAAGGGGGGAATCAGCCCCAGCATTTT
cdr3_aa: CASSFREGGNQPQHF

clone_size: .
d_call: .
v_call: TRBV28
j_call: TRBJ2-3
cdr3_nt: TGTGCCAGCAGTTTAGAAAAACCTACGCAGTATTTT
cdr3_aa: CASSLEKPTQYF

clone_size: many
d_call: .
v_call: TRBV30
j_call: TRBJ2-7
cdr3_nt: TGTGCCTGGAGGGACAGAACCTACGAGCAGTACTTC
cdr3_aa: CAWRDRTYEQYF

clone_size: many
d_call: TRBD2
v_call: TRBV11-2
j_call: TRBJ2-2
cdr3_nt: TGTGCCAGCAGCCCATGGGGCGGGAGCGTGGGCACCGGGGAGCTGTTTTTT
cdr3_aa: CASSPWGGSVGTGELFF

clone_size: many
d_call: .
v_call: TRBV3-1
j_call: TRBJ2-5
cdr3_nt: TGTGCCAGCAGCACCGGCGTAGAGACCCAGTACTTC
cdr3_aa: CASSTGVETQYF

clone_size: few
d_call: .
v_call: TRBV30
j_call: TRBJ1-2
cdr3_nt: TGTGCCTGGAGTCCCCTAGGGGACGGCTACACCTTC
cdr3_aa: CAWSPLGDGYTF

clone_size: .
d_call: TRBD2
v_call: TRBV19
j_call: TRBJ2-5
cdr3_nt: TGTGCCAGTAGTATGGCTCGCGTGTTGCGGGAGGGCCCACTCCAAGAGACCCAGTACTTC
cdr3_aa: CASSMARVLREGPLQETQYF

clone_size: once
d_call: TRBD1
v_call: TRBV10-3
j_call: TRBJ2-1
cdr3_nt: TGTGCCATCAGTGAAGTAGAAAGGACAGGGGTTTACAATGAGCAGTTCTTC
cdr3_aa: CAISEVERTGVYNEQFF

clone_size: many
d_call: .
v_call: TRBV28
j_call: TRBJ2-5
cdr3_nt: TGCGCCAGCAGTTTTCGGCTTACAAGACAAGAGACCCAGTACTTC
cdr3_aa: CASSFRLTRQETQYF

clone_size: .
d_call: .
v_call: TRBV7-9
j_call: TRBJ1-2
cdr3_nt: TGTGCCAGCAGCTTCTTAGGGATGGACTATGGCTACACCTTC
cdr3_aa: CASSFLGMDYGYTF

clone_size: few
d_call: .
v_call: TRBV29-1
j_call: TRBJ2-4
cdr3_nt: TGCAGCGTTGAAGGGCGGCAGACAGCCAAAAACATTCAGTACTTC
cdr3_aa: CSVEGRQTAKNIQYF

clone_size: few
d_call: TRBD1
v_call: TRBV6-2/TRBV6-3
j_call: TRBJ2-5
cdr3_nt: TGTGCCAGCAGTGAACCGGCTCGGACAGGCCAAGAGACCCAGTACTTC
cdr3_aa: CASSEPARTGQETQYF

clone_size: many
d_call: TRBD1
v_call: TRBV2
j_call: TRBJ1-1
cdr3_nt: TGTGCCAGGCGAACAGGGGGGGTGAACACTGAAGCTTTCTTT
cdr3_aa: CARRTGGVNTEAFF

clone_size: many
d_call: TRBD1
v_call: TRBV5-1
j_call: TRBJ2-7
cdr3_nt: TGCGCCAGCAGCTTGGGAACAGGGGGACTCGAGCAGTACTTC
cdr3_aa: CASSLGTGGLEQYF

clone_size: few
d_call: TRBD1
v_call: TRBV20-1
j_call: TRBJ2-5
cdr3_nt: TGCAGTGCTGACCCGGAGGACAGGCTGGAGACCCAGTACTTC
cdr3_aa: CSADPEDRLETQYF

clone_size: many
d_call: TRBD1
v_call: TRBV27
j_call: TRBJ1-2
cdr3_nt: TGTGCCAGCAGGGATGGGGACAGTAGAGGCTATGGCTACACCTTC
cdr3_aa: CASRDGDSRGYGYTF

clone_size: .
d_call: .
v_call: TRBV28
j_call: TRBJ2-3
cdr3_nt: TGTGCCAGCAGCCTCGAGGTCGGCACAGATACGCAGTATTTT
cdr3_aa: CASSLEVGTDTQYF

clone_size: many
d_call: .
v_call: TRBV5-1
j_call: TRBJ2-7
cdr3_nt: TGCGCCAGCAGTTCCGGGACGGACTCCTACGAGCAGTACTTC
cdr3_aa: CASSSGTDSYEQYF

clone_size: many
d_call: .
v_call: TRBV28
j_call: TRBJ1-1
cdr3_nt: TGTGCCAGCAGTCCAGCTACACTTAACACTGAAGCTTTCTTT
cdr3_aa: CASSPATLNTEAFF

clone_size: .
d_call: TRBD1
v_call: TRBV7-9
j_call: TRBJ2-3
cdr3_nt: TGTGCCAGCACCCCGGGACAGGGAGGGCACACAGATACGCAGTATTTT
cdr3_aa: CASTPGQGGHTDTQYF

clone_size: .
d_call: .
v_call: TRBV27
j_call: TRBJ2-3
cdr3_nt: TGTGCCAGCAGTTTATGGCAGAGCACAGATACGCAGTATTTT
cdr3_aa: CASSLWQSTDTQYF

clone_size: .
d_call: TRBD2
v_call: TRBV28
j_call: TRBJ2-1
cdr3_nt: TGTGCCAGCAGTTTATTGGGGAGGGACCCAGCTGAGCAGTTCTTC
cdr3_aa: CASSLLGRDPAEQFF

clone_size: many
d_call: .
v_call: TRBV29-1
j_call: TRBJ2-7
cdr3_nt: TGCAGCGCAGGGGACTACTCCTACGAGCAGTACTTC
cdr3_aa: CSAGDYSYEQYF

clone_size: .
d_call: TRBD2
v_call: TRBV12-3/TRBV12-4
j_call: TRBJ2-7
cdr3_nt: TGTGCCAGCAGTTTAGCGATTCGTAGCGGGAGTATTGCCTACGAGCAGTACTTC
cdr3_aa: CASSLAIRSGSIAYEQYF